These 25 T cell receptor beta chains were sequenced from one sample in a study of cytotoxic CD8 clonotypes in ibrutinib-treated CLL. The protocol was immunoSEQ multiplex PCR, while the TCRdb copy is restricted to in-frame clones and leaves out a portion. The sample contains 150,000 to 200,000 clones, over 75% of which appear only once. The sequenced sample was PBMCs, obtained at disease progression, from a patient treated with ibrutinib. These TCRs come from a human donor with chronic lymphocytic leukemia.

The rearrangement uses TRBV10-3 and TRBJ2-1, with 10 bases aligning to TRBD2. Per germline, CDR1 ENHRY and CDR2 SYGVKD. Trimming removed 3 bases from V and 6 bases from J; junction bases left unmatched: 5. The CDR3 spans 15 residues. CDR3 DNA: TGTGCCATCAGTGAAAGCGGGAGGGCGGGCAATGAGCAGTTCTTC. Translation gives CAISESGRAGNEQFF.

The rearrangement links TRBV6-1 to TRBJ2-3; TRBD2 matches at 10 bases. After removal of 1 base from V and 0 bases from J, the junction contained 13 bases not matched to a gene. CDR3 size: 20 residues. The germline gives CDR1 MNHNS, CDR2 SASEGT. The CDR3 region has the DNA TGTGCCAGCAGTGAAGAGGGTGGGCTAGCGGGAGTCTATAGCACAGATACGCAGTATTTT. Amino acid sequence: CASSEEGGLAGVYSTDTQYF.

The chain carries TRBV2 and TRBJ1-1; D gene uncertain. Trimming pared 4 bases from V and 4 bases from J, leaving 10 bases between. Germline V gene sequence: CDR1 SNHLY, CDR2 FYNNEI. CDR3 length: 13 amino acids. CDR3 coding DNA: TGTGCCAGCAGTGCCTACACGGGCACTGAAGCTTTCTTT. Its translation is CASSAYTGTEAFF.

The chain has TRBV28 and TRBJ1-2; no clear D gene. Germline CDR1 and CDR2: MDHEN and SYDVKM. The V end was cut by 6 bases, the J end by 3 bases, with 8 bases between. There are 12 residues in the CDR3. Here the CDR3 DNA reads TGTGCCAGCAGCCCCACCGACTATGGCTACACCTTC. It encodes CASSPTDYGYTF.

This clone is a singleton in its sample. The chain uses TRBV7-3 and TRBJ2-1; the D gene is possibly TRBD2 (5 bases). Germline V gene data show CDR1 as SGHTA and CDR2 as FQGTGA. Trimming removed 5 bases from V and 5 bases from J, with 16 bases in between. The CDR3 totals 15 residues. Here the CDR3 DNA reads TGTGCCAGCAGCCACGGACTTAGCAGGAACAATGAGCAGTTCTTC. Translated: CASSHGLSRNNEQFF.

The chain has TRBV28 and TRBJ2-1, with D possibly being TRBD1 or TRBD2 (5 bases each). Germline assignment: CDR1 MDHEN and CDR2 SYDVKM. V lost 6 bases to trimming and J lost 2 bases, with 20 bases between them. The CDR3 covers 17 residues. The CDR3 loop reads CASRHPVLGTAYNEQFF. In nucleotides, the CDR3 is TGTGCCAGCAGACACCCCGTTCTGGGGACGGCCTACAATGAGCAGTTCTTC.

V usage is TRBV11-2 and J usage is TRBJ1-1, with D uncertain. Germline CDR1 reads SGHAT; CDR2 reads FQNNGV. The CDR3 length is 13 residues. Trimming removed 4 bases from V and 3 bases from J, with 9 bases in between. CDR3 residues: CASSSPPDTEAFF. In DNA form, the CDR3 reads TGTGCCAGCAGCTCCCCCCCTGACACTGAAGCTTTCTTT. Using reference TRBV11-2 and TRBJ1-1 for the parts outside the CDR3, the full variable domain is EAGVAQSPRYKIIEKRQSVAFWCNPISGHATLYWYQQILGQGPKLLIQFQNNGVVDDSQLPKDRFSAERLKGVDSTLKIQPAKLEDSAVYLCASSSPPDTEAFFGQGTRLTVV.

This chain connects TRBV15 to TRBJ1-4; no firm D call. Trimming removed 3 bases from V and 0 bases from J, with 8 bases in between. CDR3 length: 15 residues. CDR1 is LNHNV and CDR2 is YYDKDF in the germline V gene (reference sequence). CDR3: CATSSKQSTNEKLFF. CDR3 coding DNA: TGTGCCACCAGCAGTAAACAGTCAACTAATGAAAAACTGTTTTTT.

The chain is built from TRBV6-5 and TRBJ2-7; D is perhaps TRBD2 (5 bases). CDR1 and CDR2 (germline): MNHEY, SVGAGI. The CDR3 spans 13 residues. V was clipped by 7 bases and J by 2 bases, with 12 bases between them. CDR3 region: CASTRMGAYEQYF. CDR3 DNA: TGTGCCAGCACTCGCATGGGAGCCTACGAGCAGTACTTC.

In DNA form, the CDR3 reads TGTGCCAGCAGGGGACAGGGGGCAGATACGCAGTATTTT. This codes for CASRGQGADTQYF. The J gene is TRBJ2-3, the V gene TRBV6-4; 11 bases fit TRBD1. Germline V gives CDR1 MRHNA, CDR2 SNTAGT. V lost 6 bases, J lost 4 bases, and 0 bases stayed unmatched. CDR3 length equals 13 residues.

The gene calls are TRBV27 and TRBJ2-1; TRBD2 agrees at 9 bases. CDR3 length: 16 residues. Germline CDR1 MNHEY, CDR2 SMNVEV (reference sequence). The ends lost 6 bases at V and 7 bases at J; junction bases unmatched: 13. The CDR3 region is CASSLGLAGYWNEQFF. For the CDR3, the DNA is TGTGCCAGCAGCCTGGGGCTAGCGGGATACTGGAATGAGCAGTTCTTC.

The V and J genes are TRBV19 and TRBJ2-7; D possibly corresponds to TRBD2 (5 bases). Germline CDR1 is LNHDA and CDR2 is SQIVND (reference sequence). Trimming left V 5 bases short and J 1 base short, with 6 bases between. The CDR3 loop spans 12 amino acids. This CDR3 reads CASSPGSYEQYF. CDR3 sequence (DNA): TGTGCCAGTAGTCCGGGGTCCTACGAGCAGTACTTC.

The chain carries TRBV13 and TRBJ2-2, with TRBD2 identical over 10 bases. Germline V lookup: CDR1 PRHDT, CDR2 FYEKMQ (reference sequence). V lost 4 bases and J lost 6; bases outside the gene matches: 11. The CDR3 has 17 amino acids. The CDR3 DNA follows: TGTGCCAGCAGCTCTCGAGCGGGAGGGCCGATGGCCGGGGAGCTGTTTTTT. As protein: CASSSRAGGPMAGELFF.

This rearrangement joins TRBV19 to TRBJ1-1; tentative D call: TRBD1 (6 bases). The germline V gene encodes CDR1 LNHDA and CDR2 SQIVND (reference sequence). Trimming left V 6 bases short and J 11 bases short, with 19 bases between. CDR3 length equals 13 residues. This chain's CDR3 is CASRHQLGGQAFF. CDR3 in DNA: TGTGCCAGTAGACACCAGCTGGGGGGGCAGGCTTTCTTT.

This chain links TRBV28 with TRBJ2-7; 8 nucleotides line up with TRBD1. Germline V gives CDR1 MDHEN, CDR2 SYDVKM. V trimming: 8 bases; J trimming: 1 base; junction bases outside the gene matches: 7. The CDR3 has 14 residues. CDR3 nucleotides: TGTGCCAGCTCGGACAGGGTCCTTTCCTACGAGCAGTACTTC. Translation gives CASSDRVLSYEQYF.

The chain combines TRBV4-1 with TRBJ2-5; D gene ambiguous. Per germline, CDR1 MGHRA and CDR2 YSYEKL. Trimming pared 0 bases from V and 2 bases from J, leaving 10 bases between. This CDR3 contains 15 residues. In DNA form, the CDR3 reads TGCGCCAGCAGCCAAGAGGGGAATGTTCAAGAGACCCAGTACTTC. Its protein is CASSQEGNVQETQYF.

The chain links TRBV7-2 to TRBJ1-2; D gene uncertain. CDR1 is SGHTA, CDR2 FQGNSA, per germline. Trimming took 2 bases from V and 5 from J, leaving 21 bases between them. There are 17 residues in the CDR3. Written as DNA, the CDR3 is TGTGCCAGCAGCTTAAGTTCAGGCGGAAGGGTCGGGTATGGCTACACCTTC. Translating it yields CASSLSSGGRVGYGYTF.

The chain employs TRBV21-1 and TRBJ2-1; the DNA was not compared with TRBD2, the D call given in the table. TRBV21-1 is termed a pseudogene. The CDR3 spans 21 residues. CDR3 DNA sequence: TGTGCCAGCAGCAAAAGGTTACTAGCGGGAGGGCCAATCGTTCCTTACAATGAGCAGTTCTTC. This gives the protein CASSKRLLAGGPIVPYNEQFF.

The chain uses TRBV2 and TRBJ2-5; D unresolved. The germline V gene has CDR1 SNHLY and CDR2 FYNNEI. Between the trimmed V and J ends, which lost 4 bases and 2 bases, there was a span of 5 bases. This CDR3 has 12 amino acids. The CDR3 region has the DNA TGTGCCAGCAGTGTTAGACAAGAGACCCAGTACTTC. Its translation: CASSVRQETQYF.

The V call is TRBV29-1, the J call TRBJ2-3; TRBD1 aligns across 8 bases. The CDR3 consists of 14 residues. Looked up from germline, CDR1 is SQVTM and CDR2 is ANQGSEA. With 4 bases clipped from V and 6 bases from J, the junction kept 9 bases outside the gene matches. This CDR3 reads CSVAYRDRTDTQYF. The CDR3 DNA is TGCAGCGTTGCCTACCGGGACAGGACCGATACGCAGTATTTT.

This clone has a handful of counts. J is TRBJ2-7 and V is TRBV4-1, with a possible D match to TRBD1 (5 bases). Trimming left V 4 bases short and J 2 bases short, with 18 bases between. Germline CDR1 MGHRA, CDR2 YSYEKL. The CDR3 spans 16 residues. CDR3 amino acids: CASSRPQAGWPYEQYF. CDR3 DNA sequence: TGCGCCAGCAGCCGACCGCAGGCAGGGTGGCCCTACGAGCAGTACTTC.

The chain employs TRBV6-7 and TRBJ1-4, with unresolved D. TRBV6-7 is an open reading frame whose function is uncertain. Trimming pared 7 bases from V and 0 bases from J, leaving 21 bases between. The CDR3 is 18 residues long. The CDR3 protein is CASTKLEEDSSTNEKLFF. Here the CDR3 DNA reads TGTGCCAGCACCAAACTTGAAGAGGACTCCTCAACTAATGAAAAACTGTTTTTT.

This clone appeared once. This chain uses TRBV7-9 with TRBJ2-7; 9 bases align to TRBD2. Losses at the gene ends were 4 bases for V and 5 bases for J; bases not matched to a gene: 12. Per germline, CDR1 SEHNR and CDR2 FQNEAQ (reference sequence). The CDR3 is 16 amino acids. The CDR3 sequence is CASSSTSAGGINEQYF. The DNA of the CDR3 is TGTGCCAGCAGCTCAACCTCGGCGGGAGGGATAAACGAGCAGTACTTC.

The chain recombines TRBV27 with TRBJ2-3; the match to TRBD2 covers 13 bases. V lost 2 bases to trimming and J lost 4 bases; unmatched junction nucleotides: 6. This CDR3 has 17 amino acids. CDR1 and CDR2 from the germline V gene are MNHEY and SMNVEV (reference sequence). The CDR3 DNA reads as TGTGCCAGCAGTTTAAGGACTAGCGGGAGTCGTGCAGATACGCAGTATTTT. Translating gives CASSLRTSGSRADTQYF.

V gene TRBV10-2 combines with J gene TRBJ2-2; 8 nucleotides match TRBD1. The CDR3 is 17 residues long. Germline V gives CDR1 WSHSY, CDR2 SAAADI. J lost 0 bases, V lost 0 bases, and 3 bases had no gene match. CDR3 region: CASSESAGGANTGELFF. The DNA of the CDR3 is TGCGCCAGCAGTGAGTCGGCAGGGGGCGCGAACACCGGGGAGCTGTTTTTT.